A selection of T cell receptor beta chains follows, all from one sample in a study of a mutant IDH1 vaccine in newly diagnosed glioma. Repertoires were generated with immunoSEQ multiplex PCR, while TCRdb's copy carries only in-frame clones and drops some. The sample holds about 46,000 clones, 80% to 90% seen once. Here the sequenced sample was PBMCs, taken from a glioma patient treated with radiotherapy, temozolomide or both. Receptor source: a man aged 35 to 55 with glioma. CDR3s include the opening cysteine and the closing phenylalanine or tryptophan. The D gene is left open where the match is weak. The size field is filled for only some rows; it gives once, few, many or a size class.

>-|TRBV7-7|-|TRBJ1-1
CASSLLENTEAFF
TGTGCTAGCAGCTTACTGGAGAACACTGAAGCTTTCTTT
>-|TRBV2|TRBD2|TRBJ2-3
CASSWTRGDTQYF
TGTGCCAGCAGCTGGACTAGGGGCGATACGCAGTATTTT
>-|TRBV5-1|-|TRBJ2-7
CASSLNTHEQYF
TGCGCCAGCAGCTTGAACACCCACGAGCAGTACTTC
>-|TRBV9|-|TRBJ2-1
CASSVAGMAYNEQFF
TGTGCCAGCAGCGTAGCGGGCATGGCCTACAATGAGCAGTTCTTC
>once|TRBV14|TRBD1|TRBJ2-7
CARGQGSSYEQYF
TGCGCCAGGGGACAGGGGAGCTCCTACGAGCAGTACTTC
>once|TRBV5-4|-|TRBJ1-4
CASRLGGNEKLFF
TGTGCCAGCCGCCTAGGAGGGAATGAAAAACTGTTTTTT
>-|TRBV7-2|TRBD2|TRBJ2-1
CASSLLGLAGAYNEQFF
TGTGCCAGCAGCTTATTGGGACTAGCGGGAGCTTACAATGAGCAGTTCTTC
>-|TRBV29-1|TRBD2|TRBJ2-1
CSVGGSGSQNEQFF
TGCAGCGTTGGTGGTAGCGGGAGTCAAAATGAGCAGTTCTTC
>-|TRBV6-6|-|TRBJ1-2
CASSFDRIYGYTF
TGTGCCAGCAGTTTTGACAGGATCTATGGCTACACCTTC
>-|TRBV5-1|TRBD1|TRBJ1-2
CASSPTPGQGRGYTF
TGCGCCAGCAGCCCCACCCCTGGACAGGGGCGAGGCTACACCTTC
>few|TRBV6-5|-|TRBJ1-1
CASSYQTGEAFF
TGTGCCAGCAGTTACCAGACAGGTGAGGCTTTCTTT
>-|TRBV2|TRBD1|TRBJ1-2
CASILQSGTGAYGYTF
TGTGCCAGCATTTTACAGTCCGGGACAGGGGCCTATGGCTACACCTTC
>once|TRBV7-6|-|TRBJ1-1
CASSLSNSRGTVEAFF
TGTGCCAGCAGCTTAAGTAATAGTCGCGGAACCGTTGAAGCTTTCTTT
>-|TRBV7-8|-|TRBJ2-1
CASSFNRDGHNEQFF
TGTGCCAGCAGCTTCAACCGTGACGGCCACAATGAGCAGTTCTTC
>-|TRBV7-9|TRBD1|TRBJ2-7
CASSTPGTAPTYEQYF
TGTGCCAGCAGCACGCCCGGGACAGCCCCTACCTACGAGCAGTACTTC
>-|TRBV18|-|TRBJ2-7
CASSLLDSLGYEQYF
TGTGCCAGCTCACTCCTAGACAGTTTGGGCTACGAGCAGTACTTC
>-|TRBV7-9|TRBD2|TRBJ2-3
CASNRGGTDTQYF
TGTGCCAGCAACCGCGGGGGGACAGATACGCAGTATTTT
>-|TRBV19|-|TRBJ2-7
CASSIGSDYEQYF
TGTGCCAGTAGTATCGGGAGCGACTACGAGCAGTACTTC
>few|TRBV5-1|-|TRBJ2-3
CASSLESAGTDTQYF
TGCGCCAGCAGCTTGGAGAGTGCGGGCACAGATACGCAGTATTTT
>-|TRBV27|-|TRBJ1-5
CASSLNGLGGGRGSNQPQHF
TGTGCCAGCAGTTTAAATGGTCTAGGGGGAGGGCGGGGAAGCAATCAGCCCCAGCATTTT
>-|TRBV4-2|TRBD2|TRBJ2-7
CASSQAASGNSYEQYF
TGTGCCAGCAGCCAAGCCGCTAGCGGGAACTCCTACGAGCAGTACTTC
>-|TRBV11-2|TRBD1|TRBJ2-7
CASRRAGGVEQYF
TGTGCCAGCAGAAGAGCAGGGGGCGTCGAGCAGTACTTC
>-|TRBV6-5|TRBD2|TRBJ2-7
CASGGDYEQYF
TGTGCATCGGGGGGGGACTACGAGCAGTACTTC
>-|TRBV7-2|-|TRBJ2-5
CASSLRRYQETQYF
TGTGCCAGCAGCTTGCGACGGTACCAAGAGACCCAGTACTTC
>-|TRBV10-2|TRBD2|TRBJ2-7
CASRIGLAGGEQYF
TGCGCCAGCAGGATCGGACTAGCGGGAGGCGAGCAGTACTTC
>-|TRBV6-1|TRBD1|TRBJ1-2
CASSEKGAETF
TGTGCCAGCAGTGAGAAGGGGGCAGAGACCTTC
>-|TRBV6-5|-|TRBJ1-2
CASSATVRPGGYTF
TGTGCCAGCAGTGCCACAGTTCGACCGGGAGGCTACACCTTC
>-|TRBV7-2|TRBD2|TRBJ2-1
CASSLVAGTYNEQFF
TGTGCCAGCAGCTTAGTAGCGGGAACCTACAATGAGCAGTTCTTC
>-|TRBV6-5|-|TRBJ2-1
CASSPNYNEQFF
TGTGCCAGCAGTCCGAATTACAATGAGCAGTTCTTC
>once|TRBV27|TRBD1|TRBJ1-2
CASSNTGGARYDYTF
TGTGCCAGCAGTAATACAGGGGGCGCGCGGTATGACTACACCTTC
>-|TRBV27|-|TRBJ2-1
CASRANEQFF
TGTGCCAGCAGGGCCAATGAGCAGTTCTTC
>-|TRBV7-8|-|TRBJ2-2
CASRVEAGELFF
TGTGCCAGCAGGGTCGAGGCCGGGGAGCTGTTTTTT
>-|TRBV9|TRBD2|TRBJ2-1
CASSARLAGPYNEQFF
TGTGCCAGCAGCGCGAGACTAGCGGGACCCTACAATGAGCAGTTCTTC
>-|TRBV18|TRBD2|TRBJ2-2
CASSLGTSTGELFF
TGTGCCAGCTCATTGGGGACTAGCACCGGGGAGCTGTTTTTT
>-|TRBV7-8|-|TRBJ2-7
CASSLRHRGSEQYF
TGTGCCAGCAGCTTACGTCATCGGGGCTCCGAGCAGTACTTC
>-|TRBV27|-|TRBJ1-3
CASSFGGSGNTIYF
TGTGCCAGCAGTTTTGGGGGCTCTGGAAACACCATATATTTT